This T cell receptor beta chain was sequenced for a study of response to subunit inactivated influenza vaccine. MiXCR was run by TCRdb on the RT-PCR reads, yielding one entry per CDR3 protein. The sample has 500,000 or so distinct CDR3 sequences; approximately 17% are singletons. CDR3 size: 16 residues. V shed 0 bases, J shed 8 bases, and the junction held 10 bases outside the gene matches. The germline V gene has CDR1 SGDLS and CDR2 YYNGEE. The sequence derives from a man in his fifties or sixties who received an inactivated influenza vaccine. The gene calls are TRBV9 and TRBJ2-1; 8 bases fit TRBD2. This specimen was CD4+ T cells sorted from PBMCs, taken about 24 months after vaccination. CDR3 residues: CASSVAPREGADEQFF. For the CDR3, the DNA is TGTGCCAGCAGCGTAGCTCCACGGGAGGGCGCGGATGAGCAGTTCTTC.